This T cell receptor (beta chain) was identified during a study of blood T cell repertoires in COVID-19 (dated by TCRdb to about 2020). Broadly, across the study: Collaborator samples came from the United States, Italy and Spain and covered acute and convalescent phases of COVID-19. The material from the prospective study consisted of cDNA or gDNA derived from T cells, B-cell-depleted T cells, or PBMCs. The dataset comprised deeply sampled blood TCRbeta repertoires from subjects exposed to, actively infected with, or recovered from COVID-19. The repertoires were released in a freely available public database intended as a resource for research on the immune response to SARS-CoV-2. Samples were obtained from the ongoing ImmuneRACE study (first 160 participants) and from 1,254 subjects provided by 6 global collaborators. The sample metadata nearly always contained a de-identified subject ID, COVID-19 status, age in years and sex. Where available, HLA class I and class II types were taken from metadata supplied by the sample provider and were not determined by assay-based typing.

The immunoSEQ Assay, a bias-controlled multiplex PCR, was used to amplify TCRbeta CDR3 regions from genomic DNA. Per the authors' processing: The number of nucleated cells in each sample was estimated by amplification of reference gene primers within the assay. Sequence reads were collapsed and filtered to measure the absolute abundance of every unique TCRbeta CDR3 rearrangement. For each sample, productive Simpson clonality was calculated as the square root of Simpson's diversity index across productive rearrangements. TCRdb retrieved this table from immuneACCESS and kept in-frame rearrangements only. Not all clones are present; in checked studies, unresolved V genes account for under half, and no reason is known for the remainder. The V and J calls and the clone size are those of that table, but D and trimming were determined from the DNA. The sample table holds some 100,000 clones, of which around 90% were seen once. 1.8% of the sample lies in the top ten.

The research as a whole found: The amount of clinical and demographic metadata varied by source and participant and was provided uncurated.

A remark on this clone: This clone's antigen is unknown. One base away there is no much larger clone; base qualities are not given.

Each collaborating institution followed its own protocols to collect whole blood in K2EDTA tubes. Collaborator samples were shipped for TCRbeta analysis as frozen whole blood, isolated PBMCs, or DNA extracted from either sample type. This sequence originates from a human donor with active COVID-19. The donor label of this sample is uncertain. The sample was peripheral blood.

The CDR3 corresponds to CASSLGGQGNGYTF. The sequenced DNA: TGTGCCAGCAGCTTAGGGGGACAGGGAAATGGCTACACCTTC. Recombination joined TRBV7-9 with TRBJ1-2, and 9 bases in between align with TRBD1. Trimming accounts for 1 base at V and 6 bases at J, while the number of junction bases matched to no gene is 3. The CDR3 measures 14 amino acids from cysteine to phenylalanine. Only CDR3 DNA remains: 42 bases, in frame from the first base. The germline V gene (reference sequence) specifies SEHNR as CDR1 and FQNEAQ as CDR2. The entire variable domain, with the stretches around the CDR3 drawn from the reference TRBV7-9 and TRBJ1-2 proteins, is DTGVSQNPRHKITKRGQNVTFRCDPISEHNRLYWYRQTLGQGPEFLTYFQNEAQLEKSRLLSDRFSAERPKGSFSTLEIQRTEQGDSAMYLCASSLGGQGNGYTFGSGTRLTVV.